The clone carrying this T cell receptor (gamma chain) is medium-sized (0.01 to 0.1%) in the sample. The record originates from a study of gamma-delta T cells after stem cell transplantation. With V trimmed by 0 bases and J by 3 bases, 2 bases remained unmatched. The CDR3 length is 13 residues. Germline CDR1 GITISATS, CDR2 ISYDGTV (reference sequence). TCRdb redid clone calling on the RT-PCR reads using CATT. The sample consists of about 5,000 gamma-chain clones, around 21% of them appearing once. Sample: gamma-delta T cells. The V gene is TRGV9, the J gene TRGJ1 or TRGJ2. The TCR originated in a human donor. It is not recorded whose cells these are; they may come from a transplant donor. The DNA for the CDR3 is TGTGCCTTGTGGGAGGTGCTTTATTATAAGAAACTCTTT. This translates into CALWEVLYYKKLF.